The 18 T cell receptor beta chains presented below share a single source sample, sequenced in a study of shared clonotypes between healthy human individuals. Terminally differentiated effector memory CD45RA+ cells were excluded by CCR7 positive selection of CD45RO-negative cells. The data were produced by immunoSEQ multiplex PCR, yet TCRdb's version contains in-frame clones alone and is incomplete. Here the sample spans millions of clones, under 95% being singletons. The source material was naive CD8+ T cells from PBMCs. All receptors derive from a man younger than 35 in good health. Some clones in this sample may be carry-over from other donors' samples.

In its sample, this clone was seen once. The J gene is TRBJ2-3, the V gene TRBV7-8; 10 nucleotides line up with TRBD2. The trim removed 5 bases at V and 3 bases at J, leaving 8 bases unmatched. Germline CDR1 SGHVS, CDR2 FQNEAQ. The CDR3 is 16 residues long. The CDR3 is CASSPQGTSVTDTQYF. The CDR3 bases are TGTGCCAGCAGCCCACAGGGGACTAGCGTGACAGATACGCAGTATTTT.

This clone has a handful of counts. The J gene is TRBJ2-1, the V gene TRBV9; D perhaps matches TRBD2 (6 bases). This CDR3 is 16 amino acids long. V gave up 3 bases and J gave up 2 bases, with 15 bases separating them. CDR1 and CDR2 (germline): SGDLS, YYNGEE. In nucleotides, the CDR3 is TGTGCCAGCAGCGCAGTGGCGGGGCCAGCCTACAATGAGCAGTTCTTC. This sequence encodes CASSAVAGPAYNEQFF.

The chain employs TRBV10-3 and TRBJ2-2; D is perhaps TRBD2 (6 bases). The CDR3 is made up of 13 amino acids. The V gene lost 10 bases and the J gene lost 8 bases, with 17 bases spanning the gap. Looked up from germline, CDR1 is ENHRY and CDR2 is SYGVKD. The CDR3 nucleotides read TGTGCCACCCATCCCGGGACTCGGGGGGAGCTGTTTTTT. Protein sequence: CATHPGTRGELFF.

This chain connects TRBV6-1 to TRBJ2-7; D call uncertain. CDR3 size: 15 residues. Deletions cut 3 bases from V and 0 bases from J, with 12 bases between. Germline CDR1 reads MNHNS; CDR2 reads SASEGT. CDR3 in amino acids: CASSDSSPSSYEQYF. DNA for the CDR3: TGTGCCAGCAGTGACTCGTCTCCTTCCTCCTACGAGCAGTACTTC.

The chain is built from TRBV6-6 and TRBJ2-7; D remains unclear. Germline-derived CDR1 and CDR2 are MNHNY and SVGAGI (reference sequence). Trimming shortened V by 6 bases and J by 1 base, and 13 bases separated the two germline ends. This CDR3 has 14 amino acids. The CDR3 region has the DNA TGTGCCAGCAGCTACCCGGCCGGGTCCTACGAGCAGTACTTC. This sequence encodes CASSYPAGSYEQYF.

The chain couples TRBV5-4 to TRBJ2-2; D remains unclear. Germline lookup yields CDR1 SGHNT and CDR2 YYREEE (reference sequence). CDR3 size: 14 residues. V lost 3 bases, J lost 1 base, and 7 bases lay in between. The CDR3 DNA is TGTGCCAGCAGCTCTACCCAGAACACCGGGGAGCTGTTTTTT. Protein sequence: CASSSTQNTGELFF.

The chain is built from TRBV19 and TRBJ1-4, with D uncertain. This CDR3 is 19 amino acids long. The germline V gene encodes CDR1 LNHDA and CDR2 SQIVND (reference sequence). V was shortened by 2 bases and J by 0 bases, with 19 bases between the two germline ends. CDR3 residues: CASSIFFSTRDPTNEKLFF. The CDR3 coding sequence is TGTGCCAGTAGTATATTCTTTTCCACGAGAGACCCAACTAATGAAAAACTGTTTTTT.

The chain combines TRBV28 with TRBJ2-5; no firm D call. The V gene's germline CDR1 is MDHEN and CDR2 SYDVKM. Trimming took off 3 bases at V and 4 bases at J, with 6 bases between the two ends. CDR3 size: 12 residues. The CDR3 sequence is CASSLMRETQYF. CDR3 sequence (DNA): TGTGCCAGCAGTTTGATGCGAGAGACCCAGTACTTC.

On this clone: Other nucleotide sequences in the sample specify the same CDR3. This rearrangement joins TRBV5-6 to TRBJ2-1, with no clear D. The CDR3 runs to 13 residues. V lost 0 bases and J lost 1, with 2 bases in between. CDR1 and CDR2 from the germline V gene are SGHDT and YYEEEE. The CDR3 bases are TGTGCCAGCAGCTTGGTGTCCTACAATGAGCAGTTCTTC. This encodes CASSLVSYNEQFF.

The chain uses TRBV30 and TRBJ2-1; TRBD2 matches 7 bases. Germline trimming cut 2 bases from V and 5 bases from J; bases unmatched to any gene: 6. CDR1 is GTSNPN, CDR2 SVGIG, per germline (reference sequence). The CDR3 runs 14 residues. As DNA, the CDR3 is TGTGCCTGGAGTAGACGGGAGGCCAACAATGAGCAGTTCTTC. Amino acid sequence: CAWSRREANNEQFF.

The chain couples TRBV4-2 to TRBJ2-7; D ambiguous. The CDR3 contains 16 residues. CDR1 LGHNA and CDR2 YNFKEQ come from the germline V gene. The V end lost 5 bases, the J end lost 5 bases, and 22 bases lay between the germline ends. The CDR3 region is CASSSAYQAPVDEQYF. The CDR3, as DNA: TGTGCCAGCAGCTCCGCGTACCAGGCCCCGGTCGACGAGCAGTACTTC.

The chain employs TRBV15 and TRBJ1-1; D unresolved. CDR3 length equals 15 residues. The germline V gene encodes CDR1 LNHNV and CDR2 YYDKDF (reference sequence). The V end lost 0 bases, the J end lost 1 base, and 9 bases lay between the germline ends. CDR3 region: CATSRDNRPNTEAFF. The CDR3 DNA is TGTGCCACCAGCAGAGATAACCGGCCGAACACTGAAGCTTTCTTT.

This rearrangement joins TRBV11-2 to TRBJ2-7; 9 nucleotides align to TRBD2. V lost 5 bases and J lost 6; bases outside the gene matches: 11. In germline, CDR1 is SGHAT, CDR2 FQNNGV. CDR3 size: 15 residues. The CDR3 here is CASSIIAGVIGEQYF. The CDR3 nucleotides are TGTGCCAGCAGCATTATAGCGGGAGTGATAGGCGAGCAGTACTTC.

The rearrangement uses TRBV10-3 and TRBJ2-5; 10 nucleotides align to TRBD1. Trimming removed 0 bases from V and 2 bases from J; junction bases left unmatched: 6. Germline values: CDR1 ENHRY, CDR2 SYGVKD. The CDR3 has 17 amino acids. The CDR3 DNA follows: TGTGCCATCAGTGAGTCGATGACAGGGGGCTTTCAAGAGACCCAGTACTTC. The encoded protein is CAISESMTGGFQETQYF.

The CDR3: CASGISGQDTGELFF. The CDR3 DNA reads as TGTGCCAGCGGTATTAGCGGGCAAGACACCGGGGAGCTGTTTTTT. V is TRBV9 and J is TRBJ2-2; TRBD2 matches at 7 bases. The CDR3 totals 15 residues. The ends lost 7 bases at V and 3 bases at J; junction bases unmatched: 9. Germline V gives CDR1 SGDLS, CDR2 YYNGEE.

This chain uses TRBV27 with TRBJ1-5; perhaps TRBD1 as D (5 bases). CDR3 length: 16 amino acids. The ends were cut back, 4 bases at V and 12 bases at J, with 25 bases in the middle. From germline, CDR1 is MNHEY and CDR2 SMNVEV (reference sequence). The CDR3 coding sequence is TGTGCCAGCAGTTCCGAGGGGCCCGGGGTGGTGGGGGACCAGCATTTT. Translated, it gives CASSSEGPGVVGDQHF.

This sequence joins TRBV27 and TRBJ2-1; possibly TRBD1 or TRBD2 for D (7 bases each). Germline V CDR1 and CDR2: MNHEY, SMNVEV (reference sequence). This CDR3 region has 15 residues. Deletions cut 2 bases from V and 7 bases from J, with 15 bases between. The CDR3 DNA reads as TGTGCCAGCAGTTTAGGGGGCAGGGGGGGGAATGAGCAGTTCTTC. As protein: CASSLGGRGGNEQFF.

DNA for the CDR3: TGTGCCAGCAGCGTAGAAGGGGGCAGGAGCTCCTACGAGCAGTACTTC. This encodes CASSVEGGRSSYEQYF. This chain uses TRBV9 with TRBJ2-7, with TRBD1 matching over 7 bases. CDR1 is SGDLS, CDR2 YYNGEE, per germline. V was pared by 0 bases and J by 0 bases, with 6 bases of the junction left unmatched. This CDR3 contains 16 residues.